The rows below give T cell receptor beta chains drawn from one sample of a study of beta chain features in type 1 diabetes. Produced via immunoSEQ multiplex PCR; TCRdb's table is partial and in-frame only. Of about 470,000 clones in the sample, 25% to 35% are singletons; the top ten hold about 0.065%. The sample consisted of naive CD4+ T cells from blood. These receptor sequences come from a man between 18 and 29 years old in good health. The CDR3 runs from the conserved cysteine through the conserved F or W.

J,length,V,CDR3
TRBJ2-7,11,TRBV6-5,CASSSAYEQYF
TRBJ1-2,14,TRBV7-9,CASSLDPGNYGYTF
TRBJ2-1,17,TRBV9,CASSPKGGSGRNNEQFF
TRBJ2-5,14,TRBV7-2,CASSFQGSQETQYF
TRBJ2-6,15,TRBV10-3,CAIKAGGAGANVLTF
TRBJ2-3,17,TRBV5-1,CASSLELPGLGTDTQYF
TRBJ2-1,14,TRBV15,CATSRGMSYNEQFF
TRBJ1-1,13,TRBV6-1,CASSADRNTEAFF
TRBJ2-7,15,TRBV4-2,CASSRLAGDSYEQYF
TRBJ2-3,18,TRBV28,CASSPSPGLASSTDTQYF
TRBJ2-5,14,TRBV7-9,CASSTRTSEETQYF
TRBJ1-2,13,TRBV29-1,CSVGARVSYGYTF
TRBJ2-7,14,TRBV29-1,CSVGLADSSYEQYF
TRBJ2-2,14,TRBV30,CASVAGGFTGELFF
TRBJ2-7,14,TRBV2,CASKPGLAEYEQYF